This TCR beta chain derives from a study of identical twins. Whole-study findings and limits: For zero-insertion analyses, partial confounding could come from invariant MAIT and iNKT cells.

The CDR3 runs to 13 residues. CDR1 DFQATT and CDR2 SNEGSKA come from the germline V gene (reference sequence). J gave up 4 bases and V 5 bases, and 2 bases lay outside the gene matches. Unique molecular identifiers were in the cDNA, with template-switch universal primer binding. TCRdb reprocessed the 5' RACE reads with MiXCR, giving one entry per CDR3 protein. This table has fewer than 800,000 distinct CDR3 sequences, roughly 7.1% appearing once. Healthy Caucasians supplied all donations. As to this clonotype: Antigen specificity is unknown.

This same sample was also part of a study on yellow fever vaccine responses in identical twins.

Sequencing was done on a sample of PBMCs. This sequence joins TRBV20-1 and TRBJ1-4; 9 nucleotides match TRBD1. The clonotype was recovered from a young woman in good health. The CDR3 protein is CSAGTGSNEKLFF. DNA for the CDR3: TGCAGTGCTGGGACAGGGAGTAATGAAAAACTGTTTTTT.